This T cell receptor (beta chain) was identified during a study of cytomegalovirus exposure and HLA in healthy donors. General study findings and limits: Reportedly, cytomegalovirus status was diagnosed with high sensitivity and specificity. TCR beta sequences reportedly predicted the HLA-A and HLA-B alleles of most subjects accurately. Most TCR sequences proved rare, with some public TCRs found in many donors. CMV serostatus was the sole immune exposure information available.

V was clipped by 3 bases and J by 2 bases; unmatched bases: 7. The CDR3 is made up of 17 amino acids. Germline V CDR1 and CDR2: SGHVS, FQNEAQ. As regards this clone: Its antigen is still unknown.

PCR was performed using 60 Vbeta and 13 Jbeta primers. Libraries were prepared by immunoSEQ multiplex PCR; TCRdb keeps only in-frame clonotypes and omits some of them. The sample records 140,000 to 150,000 clones, about 84% being singletons. The rearrangement joins TRBV7-8 to TRBJ1-5; the match to TRBD1 covers 10 bases. The sequence derives from a young woman in good health and CMV-seropositive. Sequencing was performed on PBMCs. This CDR3 reads CASSFRDRGARNQPQHF. The CDR3 bases are TGTGCCAGCAGCTTCCGGGACAGGGGAGCGCGCAATCAGCCCCAGCATTTT.